This T cell receptor (beta chain) was obtained from a study of beta chain features in type 1 diabetes. Investigators reverse transcribed all isolated RNA, so they sequenced expressed TCRB transcripts. TCRdb's table, derived via immunoSEQ multiplex PCR, lists solely in-frame clones and lacks some. The data contain about 150,000 clones, around 10% of them singletons. The length of the CDR3 is 15 residues. The germline V gene has CDR1 SQVTM and CDR2 ANQGSEA. V trimming: 3 bases; J trimming: 7 bases; junction bases outside the gene matches: 15. Specimen: central memory CD4+ T cells from blood. This chain links TRBV29-1 with TRBJ2-7, with TRBD1 identical over 7 bases. This sequence originates from a man between 18 and 35 years old in good health. This CDR3 is CSVDGRQGHPLEQYF. The CDR3 DNA is TGCAGCGTTGATGGGAGACAGGGCCACCCGCTAGAGCAGTACTTC.